The clone carrying this TCR beta chain was seen a single time. This record comes from a study of cytomegalovirus exposure and HLA in healthy donors. Primers: 60 Vbeta forward and 13 Jbeta reverse. Measured with immunoSEQ multiplex PCR; TCRdb has only the in-frame clones, and not every one. The sample shows approximately 100,000 clones, about four fifths of them seen only once. The TCR comes from a woman in her forties or fifties in good health and CMV-seropositive. The source material was PBMCs.

CDR3 in DNA: TGCGCCAGCAGCCAAGATCAAGGGAGGGAGCAGTACTTC. Its translation is CASSQDQGREQYF. The V call is TRBV4-1, the J call TRBJ2-7, with a tentative D call TRBD2 (6 bases). This CDR3 is 13 amino acids long. CDR1 and CDR2 (germline): MGHRA, YSYEKL. V was cut by 0 bases and J by 7 bases, with 10 bases left in between.